Listed here are 21 T cell receptor beta chains from one sample, sequenced in a study of molecular identifiers for immune sequencing clone quantification. TCRdb independently ran MiXCR on the PCR reads; one entry per CDR3 protein. This sample has 50,000 or so distinct CDR3 sequences; approximately 26% occur once, and the top ten carry around 1.8%. What was sequenced was naive CD8+ T cells from blood, with Jurkat cell RNA spiked in. Sample subset: FACS-sorted CD8+CD4-CCR7+CD45RA+ naive T cells. These receptor sequences come from a human donor in good health. Some libraries in this study had Jurkat cell RNA spiked in.

At least ten counts were recorded for this clonotype. The chain employs TRBV12-3 or TRBV12-4 and TRBJ1-5; TRBD1 matches 8 bases. Germline trimming cut 4 bases from V and 6 bases from J; bases unmatched to any gene: 8. This CDR3 is 15 amino acids long. For the CDR3, the DNA is TGTGCCAGCAGTTCCTCGGACAGGGAAGGTCAGCCCCAGCATTTT. Its translation is CASSSSDREGQPQHF.

This clonotype has only a few counts. V and J are TRBV19 and TRBJ2-7; 7 bases agree with TRBD1. The CDR3 is made up of 15 amino acids. V shed 3 bases and J 0 bases; nucleotides not matched to a gene: 5. Germline V gives CDR1 LNHDA, CDR2 SQIVND (reference sequence). The CDR3 bases are TGTGCCAGTAGTATCGGACAGGCGAGCTCCTACGAGCAGTACTTC. Translated: CASSIGQASSYEQYF.

This clonotype occurred many times. The chain has TRBV29-1 and TRBJ2-1; 7 bases align to TRBD2. The germline V gene has CDR1 SQVTM and CDR2 ANQGSEA. V was pared by 0 bases and J by 8 bases, with 10 bases of the junction left unmatched. The CDR3 has 15 residues. This CDR3 reads CSVEDRGGGGHEQFF. In DNA form, the CDR3 reads TGCAGCGTTGAAGATCGGGGCGGGGGAGGCCATGAGCAGTTCTTC.

This clonotype has a count of ten or more. V and J are TRBV7-2 and TRBJ1-5; D ambiguous. The CDR3 totals 16 residues. Germline loops: CDR1 SGHTA, CDR2 FQGNSA. V lost 1 base and J 2 bases, leaving 12 bases between the germline ends. CDR3 nucleotides: TGTGCCAGCAGCTTAGTTCTGATGTTAGGCAATCAGCCCCAGCATTTT. This encodes CASSLVLMLGNQPQHF.

This clonotype was recorded a few times. The chain employs TRBV20-1 and TRBJ2-7; D unresolved. V lost 8 bases, J lost 6 bases, and 14 bases lay in between. The CDR3 runs 11 residues. CDR1 DFQATT and CDR2 SNEGSKA come from the germline V gene (reference sequence). This chain's CDR3 is CSPVLDGEQYF. CDR3 nucleotide sequence: TGCAGTCCAGTCCTGGACGGCGAGCAGTACTTC.

This clonotype came up a few times. This chain connects TRBV25-1 to TRBJ2-5; maybe TRBD1 (5 bases). The CDR3 sequence is 12 residues long. Trimming pared 8 bases from V and 4 bases from J, leaving 11 bases between. Germline CDR1 is MGHDK and CDR2 is SYGVNS. This CDR3 reads CASEGAGETQYF. The CDR3 DNA follows: TGTGCCAGCGAAGGGGCCGGAGAGACCCAGTACTTC.

About this clonotype: A read error may explain this, as a much larger clone is one base away. The chain carries TRBV29-1 and TRBJ2-2, with TRBD2 as a possible D gene (5 bases). The CDR3 totals 12 residues. The V gene's germline CDR1 is SQVTM and CDR2 ANQGSEA. CDR3 sequence: CSVNMGTGEPFF. The CDR3 DNA sequence: TGCAGCGTTAATATGGGAACCGGGGAGCCGTTTTTT.

The table lists this clonotype with many counts. The chain joins TRBV29-1 to TRBJ2-7; TRBD1 matches 11 bases. The CDR3 runs 13 residues. After removal of 4 bases from V and 4 bases from J, the junction contained 3 bases not matched to a gene. Germline V gene data show CDR1 as SQVTM and CDR2 as ANQGSEA. The CDR3 is CSVGGQGAYEQYF. The CDR3 bases are TGCAGCGTTGGTGGACAGGGGGCTTACGAGCAGTACTTC.

The V and J genes are TRBV27 and TRBJ1-1, with TRBD1 identical over 9 bases. CDR3 length equals 16 residues. From germline, CDR1 is MNHEY and CDR2 SMNVEV (reference sequence). V shed 6 bases and J 2 bases; nucleotides not matched to a gene: 10. The CDR3 region is CASSSLEDRGNTEAFF. CDR3 nucleotide sequence: TGTGCCAGCAGCTCACTGGAGGACAGGGGAAACACTGAAGCTTTCTTT.

This clonotype was detected only once. A read error may be the cause here, since a much bigger clone is one base away. V and J are TRBV7-3 and TRBJ2-2; the D gene could be TRBD1 or TRBD2 (6 bases each). Germline loops: CDR1 SGHTA, CDR2 FQGTGA. The CDR3 is 15 residues long. CDR3 nucleotide sequence: TGTGCCAGCAGCCAGTGGGGGGCGAGGACCGGGGAGCCGTTTTTT. Amino acids: CASSQWGARTGEPFF.

The rearrangement links TRBV19 to TRBJ2-1, with D unresolved. Trimming pared 5 bases from V and 8 bases from J, leaving 10 bases between. The CDR3 contains 12 residues. Germline-derived CDR1 and CDR2 are LNHDA and SQIVND (reference sequence). DNA for the CDR3: TGTGCCAGTAGTCCCTTTCCCGATGAGCAGTTCTTC. Protein: CASSPFPDEQFF.

The table lists this clonotype with many counts. The chain joins TRBV7-2 to TRBJ2-7; the D is unclear. The ends were cut back, 5 bases at V and 0 bases at J, with 2 bases in the middle. The germline gives CDR1 SGHTA, CDR2 FQGNSA. The CDR3 loop spans 11 amino acids. CDR3 in DNA: TGTGCCAGCAGCGACTCCTACGAGCAGTACTTC. Encoded protein: CASSDSYEQYF.

There are many counts of this clonotype. The V call is TRBV5-1, the J call TRBJ1-5, with 9 bases fitting TRBD1. With 4 bases clipped from V and 7 bases from J, the junction kept 12 bases outside the gene matches. In germline, CDR1 is SGHRS, CDR2 YFSETQ. The CDR3 loop spans 16 amino acids. Here the CDR3 reads CASSPGDRVAVQPQHF. CDR3 nucleotides: TGCGCCAGCAGCCCGGGGGACAGGGTTGCAGTACAGCCCCAGCATTTT.

This clonotype occurred many times. The chain links TRBV19 to TRBJ2-3; 7 bases are a match to TRBD2. From germline, CDR1 is LNHDA and CDR2 SQIVND (reference sequence). The CDR3 totals 16 residues. The V gene end was trimmed by 7 bases and the J gene end by 2 bases; junction bases not matched to a gene: 12. The CDR3 sequence is CASTPSLRGITDTQYF. CDR3 nucleotide sequence: TGTGCCAGTACCCCTTCTCTGCGGGGGATCACAGATACGCAGTATTTT.

This clonotype has just a few counts. The chain links TRBV27 to TRBJ2-7; D gene unclear. V lost 1 base and J 0 bases, leaving 7 bases between the germline ends. The V gene's germline CDR1 is MNHEY and CDR2 SMNVEV (reference sequence). The CDR3 is made up of 14 amino acids. CDR3 nucleotides: TGTGCCAGCAGTTTATTGGGCCACTCCTACGAGCAGTACTTC. As protein: CASSLLGHSYEQYF.

Points on this clonotype: Given a much more abundant clone one base away, this may be a read error. The gene calls are TRBV28 and TRBJ2-7, with D perhaps assigned TRBD1 or TRBD2 (5 bases each). The CDR3 spans 11 residues. Germline CDR1 reads MDHEN; CDR2 reads SYDVKM. The CDR3 DNA reads TGTGCCAGCAGTTTTGGGGACGAGCAGTGCTTC. Amino acid sequence: CASSFGDEQCF.

This clonotype was counted between two and nine times. The chain combines TRBV5-6 with TRBJ2-5, with TRBD2 matching 10 bases. This CDR3 comprises 15 residues. Trimming took 2 bases from V and 5 from J; bases not matched to a gene: 6. Germline values: CDR1 SGHDT, CDR2 YYEEEE. DNA of the CDR3: TGTGCCAGCAGCTTTCAGGGACTAGCGAGGGAGACCCAGTACTTC. This sequence encodes CASSFQGLARETQYF. The full variable domain, with the rest looked up from reference TRBV5-6 and TRBJ2-5, is DAGVTQSPTHLIKTRGQQVTLRCSPKSGHDTVSWYQQALGQGPQFIFQYYEEEERQRGNFPDRFSGHQFPNYSSELNVNALLLGDSALYLCASSFQGLARETQYFGPGTRLLVL.

Comments on this clonotype: One end of the junction is discordant with germline, which a read error may explain. The chain recombines TRBV5-5 with TRBJ2-3; D ambiguous. This CDR3 has 13 amino acids. Germline V CDR1 and CDR2: SGHKS, YYEKEE (reference sequence). CDR3 nucleotides: TGTGCCAGCAGCTTGGAACTACCAGATACGCTGTATTTT. This sequence encodes CASSLELPDTLYF.

Worth noting for this clonotype: With a much larger clone just one base away, this may be a read error. The chain is built from TRBV20-1 and TRBJ2-1; TRBD1 agrees at 7 bases. The CDR3 extends over 15 amino acids. Germline-derived CDR1 and CDR2 are DFQATT and SNEGSKA (reference sequence). The CDR3 protein is CSARVQGFEYNEQLF. CDR3 sequence (DNA): TGCAGTGCTAGAGTACAGGGGTTCGAATACAATGAGCAGCTCTTC.

This clonotype was recorded at least ten times. This rearrangement joins TRBV28 to TRBJ2-3; D is uncertain. CDR1 is MDHEN and CDR2 is SYDVKM in the germline V gene. The CDR3 covers 12 residues. Between the trimmed V and J ends, which lost 6 bases and 6 bases, there was a span of 10 bases. DNA for the CDR3: TGTGCCAGCAGCCAGATCGGGGATACGCAGTATTTT. Its translation: CASSQIGDTQYF.

Ten or more counts support this clonotype. The rearrangement links TRBV6-5 to TRBJ2-3, with D uncertain. The germline CDR1 and CDR2 sequences are MNHEY and SVGAGI. This CDR3 region has 14 residues. V lost 0 bases to trimming and J lost 6 bases, with 10 bases between them. The CDR3 spells CASSYSSSWDTQYF. The CDR3 nucleotides read TGTGCCAGCAGTTACTCGTCTAGTTGGGATACGCAGTATTTT.